This is a list of T cell receptor beta chains from one sample in a study of chemoradiotherapy in HPV16-positive cancers. Assay: immunoSEQ multiplex PCR; the TCRdb copy retains only in-frame clones and omits some. The table has approximately 4,200 clones, 91% seen once. The sample in question was tumor tissue, obtained from a patient who underwent chemoradiotherapy. The receptors derive from a human donor with HPV-associated anogenital cancer. CDR3s include the opening cysteine and the closing phenylalanine or tryptophan. Each record gives: J gene, clone size, D gene, V gene, CDR3 protein, CDR3 DNA. A D gene is named only where the DNA matches it firmly. Expanded clones get a size class; other rows say once, few or many, or leave the size out.

J: TRBJ2-5; size: .; D: .; V: TRBV5-1; CDR3: CASSLGVETQYF; DNA: TGCGCCAGCAGCTTGGGAGTGGAGACCCAGTACTTC
J: TRBJ2-1; size: .; D: TRBD1; V: TRBV5-4; CDR3: CASSLAGGWEQFF; DNA: TGTGCCAGCAGCTTGGCAGGGGGCTGGGAGCAGTTCTTC
J: TRBJ2-2; size: .; D: .; V: TRBV5-5; CDR3: CASSLAFRAGELFF; DNA: TGTGCCAGCAGCTTGGCTTTCAGGGCAGGGGAGCTGTTTTTT
J: TRBJ2-3; size: .; D: TRBD2; V: TRBV7-2; CDR3: CASTTTGGITDTQYF; DNA: TGTGCCAGCACCACAACGGGGGGGATCACAGATACGCAGTATTTT
J: TRBJ1-1; size: .; D: .; V: TRBV6-5; CDR3: CASSYSTGDTEAFF; DNA: TGTGCCAGCAGTTACTCGACGGGAGACACTGAAGCTTTCTTT
J: TRBJ2-1; size: .; D: TRBD2; V: TRBV5-6; CDR3: CASRPGTSGGSNEQFF; DNA: TGTGCCAGCAGACCGGGGACTAGCGGGGGTAGCAATGAGCAGTTCTTC
J: TRBJ2-6; size: .; D: .; V: TRBV2; CDR3: CASSSTLGANVLTF; DNA: TGTGCCAGCTCATCGACTCTGGGGGCCAACGTCCTGACTTTC
J: TRBJ1-6; size: .; D: .; V: TRBV7-9; CDR3: CASRTALNSPLHF; DNA: TGTGCCAGCAGGACAGCCCTTAATTCACCCCTCCACTTT
J: TRBJ2-2; size: .; D: .; V: TRBV30; CDR3: CAWMLQRAGELFF; DNA: TGTGCCTGGATGTTACAGCGAGCCGGGGAGCTGTTTTTT
J: TRBJ2-7; size: .; D: .; V: TRBV4-1; CDR3: CASSLTGSYEQYF; DNA: TGCGCCAGCAGCCTCACAGGCTCCTACGAGCAGTACTTC
J: TRBJ2-2; size: once; D: TRBD1; V: TRBV27; CDR3: CASSLLRVGTGYTGELFF; DNA: TGTGCCAGCAGTTTACTCCGGGTGGGGACAGGCTACACCGGGGAGCTGTTTTTT
J: TRBJ2-1; size: .; D: TRBD1; V: TRBV19; CDR3: CASSDAGTGLYNEQFF; DNA: TGTGCCAGTAGCGACGCCGGGACAGGATTATACAATGAGCAGTTCTTC
J: TRBJ2-5; size: .; D: .; V: TRBV7-3; CDR3: CASSFTAQGQETQYF; DNA: TGTGCCAGCAGCTTCACAGCGCAGGGACAAGAGACCCAGTACTTC
J: TRBJ1-6; size: .; D: .; V: TRBV27; CDR3: CASSPTRGTLHF; DNA: TGTGCCAGCAGCCCAACCAGGGGTACCCTCCACTTT
J: TRBJ1-1; size: .; D: .; V: TRBV6-5; CDR3: CARNTGPGNTEAFF; DNA: TGTGCCAGGAATACAGGGCCGGGGAACACTGAAGCTTTCTTT
J: TRBJ2-5; size: .; D: .; V: TRBV5-1; CDR3: CASSLSHQETQYF; DNA: TGCGCCAGCAGCTTGTCCCACCAAGAGACCCAGTACTTC
J: TRBJ1-1; size: few; D: .; V: TRBV20-1; CDR3: CSARAGTEAFF; DNA: TGCAGTGCTAGAGCGGGAACTGAAGCTTTCTTT
J: TRBJ2-3; size: .; D: TRBD2; V: TRBV7-3; CDR3: CASSLSLAGSDTQYF; DNA: TGTGCCAGCAGCTTATCTCTAGCGGGGTCAGATACGCAGTATTTT
J: TRBJ2-6; size: few; D: .; V: TRBV4-3; CDR3: CASSQDVTGNSGANVLTF; DNA: TGCGCCAGCAGCCAAGACGTGACCGGAAACTCTGGGGCCAACGTCCTGACTTTC
J: TRBJ2-3; size: .; D: TRBD2; V: TRBV7-3; CDR3: CASSLTGGLAVSTDTQYF; DNA: TGTGCCAGCAGCTTAACCGGCGGTCTAGCGGTGAGCACAGATACGCAGTATTTT
J: TRBJ2-7; size: .; D: .; V: TRBV7-9; CDR3: CASSYLPTGKEQYF; DNA: TGTGCCAGCAGCTACCTACCTACAGGGAAAGAGCAGTACTTC
J: TRBJ2-5; size: .; D: .; V: TRBV5-5; CDR3: CASSLVAIQETQYF; DNA: TGTGCCAGCAGCTTGGTTGCGATCCAAGAGACCCAGTACTTC
J: TRBJ1-1; size: .; D: .; V: TRBV5-5; CDR3: CASSLDVVAEAFF; DNA: TGTGCCAGCAGCTTGGACGTTGTGGCTGAAGCTTTCTTT
J: TRBJ2-7; size: .; D: TRBD1; V: TRBV6-1; CDR3: CASSDGTARAEQYF; DNA: TGTGCCAGCAGTGATGGGACAGCTCGTGCCGAGCAGTACTTC
J: TRBJ2-1; size: .; D: .; V: TRBV25-1; CDR3: CASSESPRPSSYNEQFF; DNA: TGTGCCAGCAGTGAATCCCCGCGGCCGAGCTCCTACAATGAGCAGTTCTTC
J: TRBJ1-1; size: .; D: .; V: TRBV7-9; CDR3: CASSLGNRHMNTEAFF; DNA: TGTGCCAGCAGCTTAGGGAACAGGCACATGAACACTGAAGCTTTCTTT
J: TRBJ1-5; size: .; D: TRBD1; V: TRBV7-2; CDR3: CASSWDRNSNQPQHF; DNA: TGTGCCAGCAGCTGGGACAGGAATAGCAATCAGCCCCAGCATTTT
J: TRBJ2-6; size: once; D: .; V: TRBV5-1; CDR3: CASSPDQGRSGANVLTF; DNA: TGCGCCAGCAGCCCTGACCAGGGGCGTTCTGGGGCCAACGTCCTGACTTTC
J: TRBJ1-6; size: .; D: .; V: TRBV14; CDR3: CASSSQGGKNSPLHF; DNA: TGTGCCAGCAGCTCCCAAGGGGGGAAAAATTCACCCCTCCACTTT
J: TRBJ2-6; size: .; D: .; V: TRBV7-3; CDR3: CASSSALSGANVLTF; DNA: TGTGCCAGCAGCTCTGCCCTCTCTGGGGCCAACGTCCTGACTTTC
J: TRBJ1-1; size: .; D: .; V: TRBV5-1; CDR3: CASSLVAMNTEAFF; DNA: TGCGCCAGCAGCTTGGTCGCGATGAACACTGAAGCTTTCTTT